A selection of T cell receptor beta chains follows, all from one sample in a study of response to subunit inactivated influenza vaccine. TCRdb passed the RT-PCR reads through MiXCR, listing each CDR3 protein once. In the table there are 600,000 to 850,000 distinct CDR3 sequences, around 15% of which are singletons. Source: PBMCs from blood, taken approximately 15 days before vaccination. Source of these receptors: a man aged 50 or older who received an inactivated influenza vaccine. The CDR3 runs from the conserved cysteine through the conserved F or W. D genes are given only for firm matches. Size values are once, few and many counts, or a class for expanded clones, and some rows have none.

abundance	v_gene	d_gene	j_gene	CDR3nt	CDR3aa
many	TRBV27	-	TRBJ2-2	TGTGCCAGCAGTCCTAGAGAGACTTTAGGGAAGCGAACCGGGGAGCTGTTTTTT	CASSPRETLGKRTGELFF
many	TRBV6-2/TRBV6-3	TRBD1	TRBJ1-5	TGTGCCAGCAGTTACGCGGGACAGGGGCATTTGCCCCAGCATTTT	CASSYAGQGHLPQHF
-	TRBV20-1	-	TRBJ2-6	TGCAGTGCCAGACTAGGGACAGCTGGGGCCAACGTCCTGACTTTC	CSARLGTAGANVLTF
many	TRBV12-3/TRBV12-4	TRBD2	TRBJ2-7	TGTGCCAGCAGTTTTGCTAGCGGGAGCGACGAGCAGTACTTC	CASSFASGSDEQYF
many	TRBV15	-	TRBJ2-2	TGTGCCACCAGCAGAGCAGCGACCCGTGCCGGGGAGCTGTTTTTT	CATSRAATRAGELFF
few	TRBV3-1	-	TRBJ2-5	TGTGCCAGCAGCCAGGAAGCTAGGACCCAGTACTTC	CASSQEARTQYF
-	TRBV25-1	-	TRBJ2-5	TGTGCCAGCAGTGAAGGTGGCAGAAAAGAGACCCAGTACTTC	CASSEGGRKETQYF
-	TRBV4-3	TRBD1	TRBJ1-2	TGCGCCAGCAGCCAAGATCTCGGGACAGGGAACTATGGCTACACCTTC	CASSQDLGTGNYGYTF
-	TRBV10-3	-	TRBJ1-4	TGTGCCATCAGTGGTGACAGTAATGAAAAACTGTTTTTT	CAISGDSNEKLFF
-	TRBV4-3	-	TRBJ2-7	TGCGCCAGCAGCCAAGACAGGGACATTAGCGAGCAGTACTTC	CASSQDRDISEQYF
-	TRBV30	-	TRBJ2-7	TGTGCCTGGAGCCCGGGACCACATAATGCCCACGAGCAGTACTTC	CAWSPGPHNAHEQYF
-	TRBV10-3	TRBD2	TRBJ2-7	TGTGCCATCAGTGAGGGACTAGCGGGGGCCTACTACGAGCAGTACTTC	CAISEGLAGAYYEQYF
-	TRBV11-1	TRBD1	TRBJ2-1	TGTGCCAGCAGCTTTCGACAGGGGACGGGTGAGCAGTTCTTC	CASSFRQGTGEQFF
-	TRBV12-3/TRBV12-4	-	TRBJ2-3	TGTGCCAGCAGTTTAGGAGACGGGAGCACAGATACGCAGTATTTT	CASSLGDGSTDTQYF
many	TRBV12-3/TRBV12-4	TRBD1	TRBJ1-2	TGTGCCAGCAGTCCTACAGGGGGAGGCTACACCTTC	CASSPTGGGYTF
few	TRBV24-1	TRBD2	TRBJ2-1	TGTGCCACCAGAATGACTAGCGGGACCGAGCAGTTCTTC	CATRMTSGTEQFF
few	TRBV4-3	-	TRBJ2-3	TGCGCCAGCAGCCATTCCAAGGCAGATACGCAGTATTTT	CASSHSKADTQYF
few	TRBV12-3/TRBV12-4	TRBD2	TRBJ2-1	TGTGCCAGCAGCCCGGGCAGCGGGGCGTACAATGAGCAGTTCTTC	CASSPGSGAYNEQFF
few	TRBV28	-	TRBJ1-5	TGTGCCAGCAGTCCCATGGGAGACGGGCCCCAGCATTTT	CASSPMGDGPQHF
few	TRBV5-6	TRBD2	TRBJ2-5	TGTGCCAGCAGCCCCGACCCCGGACTAGCGGGGAGAGAGACCCAGTACTTC	CASSPDPGLAGRETQYF
few	TRBV14	TRBD1	TRBJ2-1	TGTGCCAGCAGCCTGTCGACAGGGGGGTTTAGGTACAATGAGCAGTTCTTC	CASSLSTGGFRYNEQFF
few	TRBV6-1	-	TRBJ2-5	TGTGCCAGCAGGCGGACGGCCGATACAGAGACCCAGTACTTC	CASRRTADTETQYF
few	TRBV7-9	-	TRBJ2-6	TGTGCCAGCAGGGGCCGGGGGGCCAACGTCCTGACTTTC	CASRGRGANVLTF
many	TRBV5-1	TRBD1	TRBJ1-1	TGCGCCAGCAGCTCGAATTTGGGACAGGCTGCCATGAACACTGAAGCTTTCTTT	CASSSNLGQAAMNTEAFF
few	TRBV5-6	TRBD1	TRBJ2-3	TGTGCCAGCAGCCGAACAGGGGGGAGGAATACGCAGTATTTT	CASSRTGGRNTQYF
few	TRBV29-1	TRBD2	TRBJ2-7	TGCAGCGTTGTCCCGGGACTAACCCCCGGCGAGCAGTACTTC	CSVVPGLTPGEQYF
few	TRBV12-3/TRBV12-4	TRBD1	TRBJ2-2	TGTGCCAGCAGTCCTCAGGGGGCCAACACCGGGGAGCTGTTTTTT	CASSPQGANTGELFF